A selection of T cell receptor beta chains follows, all from one sample in a study of shared clonotypes between healthy human individuals. Profiled with immunoSEQ multiplex PCR; TCRdb holds only in-frame clones, not every one. The sample includes about 600,000 clones, 95% to 98% seen only once; the top ten take approximately 0.33%. The sequenced material came from naive CD8+ T cells sorted from blood. These receptors all stem from a man aged 25-45 years in good health. Each CDR3 is given with its conserved first and last residue. A D gene is named only where the DNA matches it firmly. Clone sizes are given selectively: once, few, many, or a class where the clone is expanded.

j_call: TRBJ1-2; clone_size: NA; d_call: TRBD1; v_call: TRBV5-4; cdr3_aa: CASSPGQDGYTF; cdr3_nt: TGTGCCAGCAGCCCGGGACAGGATGGCTACACCTTC
j_call: TRBJ2-7; clone_size: NA; d_call: NA; v_call: TRBV7-9; cdr3_aa: CASSYLGQGDREQYF; cdr3_nt: TGTGCCAGCAGCTACCTCGGGCAGGGCGACCGGGAGCAGTACTTC
j_call: TRBJ2-5; clone_size: NA; d_call: NA; v_call: TRBV25-1; cdr3_aa: CASSEYRPEETQYF; cdr3_nt: TGTGCCAGCAGTGAATATAGGCCAGAAGAGACCCAGTACTTC
j_call: TRBJ2-1; clone_size: NA; d_call: NA; v_call: TRBV9; cdr3_aa: CASSVGGHGYNEQFF; cdr3_nt: TGTGCCAGCAGCGTAGGTGGCCATGGGTACAATGAGCAGTTCTTC
j_call: TRBJ2-7; clone_size: NA; d_call: NA; v_call: TRBV7-9; cdr3_aa: CASSRTVYEQYF; cdr3_nt: TGTGCCAGCAGCAGGACAGTTTACGAGCAGTACTTC
j_call: TRBJ2-1; clone_size: once; d_call: NA; v_call: TRBV6-6; cdr3_aa: CASSYPDTDNEQFF; cdr3_nt: TGTGCCAGCAGTTACCCGGACACTGACAATGAGCAGTTCTTC
j_call: TRBJ2-4; clone_size: NA; d_call: NA; v_call: TRBV6-1; cdr3_aa: CASSPPSGRSSIQYF; cdr3_nt: TGTGCCAGCAGTCCCCCGTCGGGGAGGAGTAGCATTCAGTACTTC
j_call: TRBJ2-5; clone_size: NA; d_call: NA; v_call: TRBV7-2; cdr3_aa: CASSLKTDSQETQYF; cdr3_nt: TGTGCCAGCAGCTTAAAGACCGATTCACAAGAGACCCAGTACTTC
j_call: TRBJ1-5; clone_size: NA; d_call: TRBD1; v_call: TRBV4-2; cdr3_aa: CASSQVLGQGAPRNQPQHF; cdr3_nt: TGTGCCAGCAGCCAAGTCCTAGGACAGGGGGCGCCCCGGAATCAGCCCCAGCATTTT
j_call: TRBJ2-7; clone_size: NA; d_call: NA; v_call: TRBV5-1; cdr3_aa: CASSLLPGSYEQYF; cdr3_nt: TGCGCCAGCAGCTTGTTGCCAGGGTCATACGAGCAGTACTTC
j_call: TRBJ2-1; clone_size: NA; d_call: TRBD2; v_call: TRBV4-1; cdr3_aa: CASSLAEVNEQFF; cdr3_nt: TGCGCCAGCAGTCTAGCGGAGGTCAATGAGCAGTTCTTC
j_call: TRBJ1-5; clone_size: NA; d_call: TRBD1; v_call: TRBV7-8; cdr3_aa: CASSPHRTGFLNQPQHF; cdr3_nt: TGTGCCAGCAGCCCCCACCGGACAGGGTTCCTCAATCAGCCCCAGCATTTT
j_call: TRBJ2-1; clone_size: NA; d_call: TRBD1; v_call: TRBV28; cdr3_aa: CASSPQGDNEQFF; cdr3_nt: TGTGCCAGCAGCCCACAGGGGGACAATGAGCAGTTCTTC
j_call: TRBJ2-7; clone_size: NA; d_call: NA; v_call: TRBV4-1; cdr3_aa: CASSQAARDRATSGMVYEQYF; cdr3_nt: TGCGCCAGCAGCCAAGCCGCCCGGGACAGGGCCACTAGCGGGATGGTCTACGAGCAGTACTTC
j_call: TRBJ2-2; clone_size: NA; d_call: TRBD2; v_call: TRBV7-9; cdr3_aa: CASSPSGRGTGELFF; cdr3_nt: TGTGCCAGCAGTCCTAGCGGGAGGGGAACCGGGGAGCTGTTTTTT
j_call: TRBJ1-1; clone_size: NA; d_call: TRBD1; v_call: TRBV28; cdr3_aa: CASTKGANTEAFF; cdr3_nt: TGTGCCAGCACCAAGGGGGCTAACACTGAAGCTTTCTTT
j_call: TRBJ1-5; clone_size: NA; d_call: TRBD1; v_call: TRBV6-6; cdr3_aa: CASRLGGDGNQPQHF; cdr3_nt: TGTGCCAGCAGACTAGGGGGCGATGGCAATCAGCCCCAGCATTTT
j_call: TRBJ2-5; clone_size: NA; d_call: NA; v_call: TRBV7-9; cdr3_aa: CASSRSSRETQYF; cdr3_nt: TGTGCCAGCAGCCGCAGTAGTAGGGAGACCCAGTACTTC
j_call: TRBJ2-7; clone_size: NA; d_call: NA; v_call: TRBV18; cdr3_aa: CASSQSSDYSYEQYF; cdr3_nt: TGTGCCAGCTCACAGTCCAGTGACTACTCCTACGAGCAGTACTTC
j_call: TRBJ2-1; clone_size: NA; d_call: TRBD1; v_call: TRBV5-5; cdr3_aa: CASSGKDRVLHNEQFF; cdr3_nt: TGTGCCAGCAGCGGGAAGGACAGGGTCCTCCACAATGAGCAGTTCTTC
j_call: TRBJ2-2; clone_size: NA; d_call: NA; v_call: TRBV29-1; cdr3_aa: CSVARDGAASTGELFF; cdr3_nt: TGCAGCGTCGCGCGGGATGGGGCAGCCTCCACCGGGGAGCTGTTTTTT
j_call: TRBJ1-5; clone_size: NA; d_call: NA; v_call: TRBV19; cdr3_aa: CASLAGSGSQPQHF; cdr3_nt: TGTGCCAGTTTGGCAGGGTCAGGGAGTCAGCCCCAGCATTTT
j_call: TRBJ2-7; clone_size: NA; d_call: NA; v_call: TRBV28; cdr3_aa: CAIRAAGSILYEQYF; cdr3_nt: TGTGCCATACGGGCGGCGGGCAGTATATTGTACGAGCAGTACTTC
j_call: TRBJ2-3; clone_size: NA; d_call: TRBD2; v_call: TRBV12-5; cdr3_aa: CASGGGAGDVTDTQYF; cdr3_nt: TGTGCTAGTGGAGGGGGAGCGGGAGATGTCACAGATACGCAGTATTTT
j_call: TRBJ2-1; clone_size: NA; d_call: TRBD1; v_call: TRBV6-1; cdr3_aa: CASSEAGYRGQEQFF; cdr3_nt: TGTGCCAGCAGTGAAGCTGGCTACCGGGGACAGGAACAGTTCTTC
j_call: TRBJ1-2; clone_size: NA; d_call: NA; v_call: TRBV7-9; cdr3_aa: CASSLETGLYGYTF; cdr3_nt: TGTGCCAGCAGCTTAGAAACAGGCCTCTATGGCTACACCTTC
j_call: TRBJ1-2; clone_size: NA; d_call: TRBD1; v_call: TRBV27; cdr3_aa: CASSLQGQGVGYGYTF; cdr3_nt: TGTGCCAGCAGTTTACAGGGACAGGGGGTCGGCTATGGCTACACCTTC
j_call: TRBJ2-7; clone_size: NA; d_call: TRBD2; v_call: TRBV5-5; cdr3_aa: CASTEPVAGGPHEQYF; cdr3_nt: TGTGCCAGCACCGAGCCGGTAGCGGGAGGGCCCCACGAGCAGTACTTC
j_call: TRBJ2-1; clone_size: NA; d_call: NA; v_call: TRBV7-9; cdr3_aa: CASSWRGEQFF; cdr3_nt: TGTGCCAGCAGCTGGCGAGGTGAGCAGTTCTTC
j_call: TRBJ2-7; clone_size: NA; d_call: TRBD1; v_call: TRBV9; cdr3_aa: CASSLGTGNYEQYF; cdr3_nt: TGTGCCAGCAGCCTCGGGACAGGGAACTACGAGCAGTACTTC
j_call: TRBJ1-2; clone_size: NA; d_call: NA; v_call: TRBV4-3; cdr3_aa: CASSQEKFGYYGYTF; cdr3_nt: TGCGCCAGCAGCCAAGAAAAGTTCGGGTACTATGGCTACACCTTC